Here is one T cell receptor beta chain with its context. What it binds is unknown. Held in samples before DNA extraction were about 0.9-11 million cryopreserved PBMC. This sample was included in a study of long-term antiretroviral therapy in people with HIV. Findings of the study overall: Pre-ART-expanded clones dominated the repertoire at all time points.

V was shortened by 6 bases and J by 0 bases, with 6 bases between the two germline ends. Germline V CDR1 and CDR2: SGHTS, YDEGEE. The CDR3 loop spans 12 amino acids. Running of the v3.0 immunoSEQ assay took place at survey level. Some clones are missing from TCRdb's copy, which holds only in-frame ones; the method was immunoSEQ multiplex PCR. The sample includes some 45,000 clones, more than 75% of them seen just once. The TCR sequence derives from a woman aged 50 to 60 with HIV. V usage is TRBV5-8 and J usage is TRBJ2-5; weak D call: TRBD1 (5 bases). The sample consisted of unsorted PBMCs, taken 0.1 years before starting antiretroviral therapy. The CDR3 is CASTGNQETQYF. CDR3 nucleotides: TGTGCCAGCACAGGGAACCAAGAGACCCAGTACTTC.